Below are 14 T cell receptor beta chains sequenced from a single sample in a study of identical twins. TCRdb re-called the 5' RACE reads through MiXCR, storing one row per CDR3 protein. In the table there are 1,800,000 or so distinct CDR3 sequences, under 35% of which are singletons. The sample was cord blood. The source of these receptors is a newborn girl in good health.

In the case of this clonotype: At one end the junction does not follow the germline gene, possibly because of a read error. This chain links TRBV6-5 with TRBJ2-3, with 9 bases lining up with TRBD2. The CDR3 consists of 15 residues. The V gene's germline CDR1 is MNHEY and CDR2 SVGAGI. The chain's CDR3 is CTSQQLAGSTDTQYF. The CDR3 DNA is TGTACCAGCCAACAACTAGCGGGTAGCACAGATACGCAGTATTTT.

The CDR3 protein is CASSQEAGTSIGYTF. CDR3 DNA sequence: TGTGCCAGCAGCCAAGAGGCAGGCACGTCTATTGGCTACACCTTC. This chain connects TRBV4-2 to TRBJ1-2; D unresolved. V gave up 0 bases and J gave up 7 bases, with 15 bases separating them. CDR1 is LGHNA, CDR2 YNFKEQ, per germline. CDR3 length: 15 residues.

The V and J genes are TRBV29-1 and TRBJ1-2, with D unresolved. CDR3 size: 13 residues. Germline loops: CDR1 SQVTM, CDR2 ANQGSEA. V lost 6 bases, J lost 8 bases, and 19 bases lay in between. The CDR3 DNA reads as TGCAGCGTGAGGACGCAGTTTCGGATAGGCTACACCTTC. Amino acid sequence: CSVRTQFRIGYTF.

V is TRBV20-1 and J is TRBJ1-1; D uncertain. Deletions cut 0 bases from V and 8 bases from J, with 13 bases between. CDR3 length: 13 amino acids. The V gene's germline CDR1 is DFQATT and CDR2 SNEGSKA (reference sequence). Written as DNA, the CDR3 is TGCAGTGCTAGAGATTCACTCACGGGGGAAGCTTTCTTT. Protein sequence: CSARDSLTGEAFF.

The V gene is TRBV12-3 or TRBV12-4, the J gene TRBJ2-1; 7 bases are a match to TRBD2. V was clipped by 4 bases and J by 6 bases; unmatched bases: 9. The CDR3 consists of 15 residues. For the CDR3, the DNA is TGTGCCAGCAGTTCTGGACTAGTGGGGCTCAATGAGCAGTTCTTC. This encodes CASSSGLVGLNEQFF.

This clonotype was seen once. The junction departs from the called germline gene at one end, perhaps through a read error. This chain joins TRBV6-2 or TRBV6-3 and TRBJ2-1; D is possibly TRBD2 (6 bases). Germline V gene data show CDR1 as MNHEY and CDR2 as SVGEGT. CDR3 length equals 15 residues. This CDR3 is CAGSYGRGVNNEQFF. The CDR3 DNA is TGTGCCGGCAGTTACGGACGCGGGGTAAACAATGAGCAGTTCTTC.

The rearrangement joins TRBV5-1 to TRBJ2-1; 10 positions match TRBD2. Germline V gene lookup returns CDR1 SGHRS and CDR2 YFSETQ. Trimming at V came to 4 bases and at J to 7 bases, leaving 11 bases not matched to a gene. The CDR3 contains 16 residues. The CDR3 region is CASSGHLGLAQNEQFF. The CDR3 bases are TGCGCCAGCAGCGGTCACCTGGGACTAGCGCAGAATGAGCAGTTCTTC.

On this clonotype itself: A junction end diverges from the germline sequence, so it may reflect a read error. The rearrangement uses TRBV11-1 and TRBJ2-4; D gene unclear. Germline V CDR1 and CDR2: SGHAT, FQDESV (reference sequence). This CDR3 has 15 amino acids. CDR3 protein: CASSLGGVAKNIRYF. In DNA, the CDR3 is TGTGCCAGCAGCTTAGGAGGAGTAGCCAAAAACATTCGGTACTTC.

This rearrangement joins TRBV5-1 to TRBJ2-1; 10 positions agree with TRBD2. The length of the CDR3 is 15 residues. Germline V lookup: CDR1 SGHRS, CDR2 YFSETQ. With 3 bases clipped from V and 4 bases from J, the junction kept 4 bases outside the gene matches. The CDR3 DNA is TGCGCCAGCAGCTATACGACTAGCGGGTACAATGAGCAGTTCTTC. Encoded protein: CASSYTTSGYNEQFF. The variable domain in full, completed from reference TRBV5-1 and TRBJ2-1, reads KAGVTQTPRYLIKTRGQQVTLSCSPISGHRSVSWYQQTPGQGLQFLFEYFSETQRNKGNFPGRFSGRQFSNSRSEMNVSTLELGDSALYLCASSYTTSGYNEQFFGPGTRLTVL.

For this clonotype: A much larger clone differs from this one at a single base, so this may be a read error. The chain's CDR3 is CASSVVGGVYNGQFF. The DNA of the CDR3 is TGTGCCAGCAGCGTAGTAGGTGGGGTTTACAATGGGCAGTTCTTC. The rearrangement joins TRBV9 to TRBJ2-1; D is undetermined. The CDR3 covers 15 residues. Germline assignment: CDR1 SGDLS and CDR2 YYNGEE.

A few counts support this clonotype. Sequence at one end of the junction differs from germline and may be a read error. V usage is TRBV12-5 and J usage is TRBJ2-5; the match to TRBD1 covers 8 bases. The CDR3 length is 15 residues. CDR1 is LGHNT and CDR2 is FRNRAP in the germline V gene. The CDR3 here is CATGFRDRGLETQYF. In DNA, the CDR3 is TGTGCTACTGGTTTCCGCGACAGGGGTCTCGAGACCCAGTACTTC.

This clonotype was counted a few times. The V call is TRBV6-1, the J call TRBJ1-2; D not certain. V shed 3 bases and J shed 8 bases, with 16 bases lying between them. This CDR3 comprises 14 residues. CDR1 and CDR2 from the germline V gene are MNHNS and SASEGT. CDR3 coding DNA: TGTGCCAGCAGTGACCTGGGAGCTTCTCGGGGCTACACCTTC. This translates into CASSDLGASRGYTF.

This clonotype was detected only a few times. V usage is TRBV20-1 and J usage is TRBJ1-6; unclear D gene. The V gene's germline CDR1 is DFQATT and CDR2 SNEGSKA (reference sequence). V was shortened by 1 base and J by 9 bases, with 16 bases between the two germline ends. The CDR3 sequence is 15 residues long. The CDR3 reads CSARVSPRASSPLHF. The CDR3 nucleotides read TGCAGTGCTAGAGTGTCTCCAAGGGCCTCTTCACCCCTCCACTTT.

This clonotype occurred a few times. V is TRBV12-3 or TRBV12-4 and J is TRBJ1-5; D is perhaps TRBD1 (5 bases). The CDR3 is 18 amino acids. V lost 5 bases and J 1 base, leaving 21 bases between the germline ends. The CDR3 is CASSVDSWAYSSNQPQHF. DNA for the CDR3: TGTGCCAGCAGTGTCGACAGTTGGGCCTATAGCAGCAATCAGCCCCAGCATTTT.